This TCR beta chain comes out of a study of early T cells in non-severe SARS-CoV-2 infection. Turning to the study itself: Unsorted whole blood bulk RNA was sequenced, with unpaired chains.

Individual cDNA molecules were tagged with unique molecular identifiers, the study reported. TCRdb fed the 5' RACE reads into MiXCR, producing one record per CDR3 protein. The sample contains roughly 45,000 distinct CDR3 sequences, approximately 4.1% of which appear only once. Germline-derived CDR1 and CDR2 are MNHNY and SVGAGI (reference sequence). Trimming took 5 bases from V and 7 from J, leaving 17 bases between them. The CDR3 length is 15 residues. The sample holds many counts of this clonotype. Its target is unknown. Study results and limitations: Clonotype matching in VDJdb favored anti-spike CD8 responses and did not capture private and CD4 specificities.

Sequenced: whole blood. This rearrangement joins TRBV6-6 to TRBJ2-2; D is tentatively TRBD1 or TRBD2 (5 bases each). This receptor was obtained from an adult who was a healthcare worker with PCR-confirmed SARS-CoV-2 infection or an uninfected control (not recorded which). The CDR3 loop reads CASSPGTGISGELFF. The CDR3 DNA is TGTGCCAGCAGTCCCGGGACGGGAATAAGCGGGGAGCTGTTTTTT.